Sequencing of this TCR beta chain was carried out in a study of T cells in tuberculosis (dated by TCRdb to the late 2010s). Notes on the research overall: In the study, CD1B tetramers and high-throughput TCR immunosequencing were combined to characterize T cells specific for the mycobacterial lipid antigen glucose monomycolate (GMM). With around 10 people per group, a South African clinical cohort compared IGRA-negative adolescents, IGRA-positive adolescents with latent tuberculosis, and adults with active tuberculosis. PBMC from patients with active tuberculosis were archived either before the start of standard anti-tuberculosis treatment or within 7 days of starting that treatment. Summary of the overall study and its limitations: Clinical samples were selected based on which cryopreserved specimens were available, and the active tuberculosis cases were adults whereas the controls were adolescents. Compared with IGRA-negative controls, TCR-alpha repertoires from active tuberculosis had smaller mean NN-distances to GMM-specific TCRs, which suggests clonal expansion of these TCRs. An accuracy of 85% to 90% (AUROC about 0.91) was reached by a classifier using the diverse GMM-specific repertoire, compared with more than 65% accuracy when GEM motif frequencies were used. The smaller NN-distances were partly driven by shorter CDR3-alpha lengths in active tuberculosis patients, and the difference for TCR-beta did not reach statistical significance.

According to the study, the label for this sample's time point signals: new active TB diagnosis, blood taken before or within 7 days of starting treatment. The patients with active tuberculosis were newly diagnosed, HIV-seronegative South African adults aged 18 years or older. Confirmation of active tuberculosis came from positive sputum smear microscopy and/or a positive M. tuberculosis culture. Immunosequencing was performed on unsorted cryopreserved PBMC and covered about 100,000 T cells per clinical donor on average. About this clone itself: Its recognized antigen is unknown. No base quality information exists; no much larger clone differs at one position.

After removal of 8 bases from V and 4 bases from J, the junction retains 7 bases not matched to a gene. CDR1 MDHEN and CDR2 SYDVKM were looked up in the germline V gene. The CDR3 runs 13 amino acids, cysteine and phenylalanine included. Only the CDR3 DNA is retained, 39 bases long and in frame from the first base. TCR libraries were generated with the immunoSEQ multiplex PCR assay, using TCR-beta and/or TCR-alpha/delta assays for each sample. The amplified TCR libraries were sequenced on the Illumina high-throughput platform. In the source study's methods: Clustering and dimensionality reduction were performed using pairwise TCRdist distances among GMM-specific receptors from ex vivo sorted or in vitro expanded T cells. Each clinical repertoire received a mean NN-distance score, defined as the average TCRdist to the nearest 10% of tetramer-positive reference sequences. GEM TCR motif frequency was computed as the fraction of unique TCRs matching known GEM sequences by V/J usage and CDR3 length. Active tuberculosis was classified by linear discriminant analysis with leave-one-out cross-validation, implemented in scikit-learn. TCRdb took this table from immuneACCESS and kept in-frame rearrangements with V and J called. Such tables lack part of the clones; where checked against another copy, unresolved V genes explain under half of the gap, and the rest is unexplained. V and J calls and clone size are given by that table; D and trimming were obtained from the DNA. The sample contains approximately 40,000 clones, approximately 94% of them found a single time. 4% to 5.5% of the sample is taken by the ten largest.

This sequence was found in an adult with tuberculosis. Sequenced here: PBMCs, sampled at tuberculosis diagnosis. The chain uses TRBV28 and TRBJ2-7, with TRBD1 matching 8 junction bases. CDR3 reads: CASVDRGVYEQYF. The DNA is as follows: TGTGCCAGCGTCGACAGGGGAGTTTACGAGCAGTACTTC.